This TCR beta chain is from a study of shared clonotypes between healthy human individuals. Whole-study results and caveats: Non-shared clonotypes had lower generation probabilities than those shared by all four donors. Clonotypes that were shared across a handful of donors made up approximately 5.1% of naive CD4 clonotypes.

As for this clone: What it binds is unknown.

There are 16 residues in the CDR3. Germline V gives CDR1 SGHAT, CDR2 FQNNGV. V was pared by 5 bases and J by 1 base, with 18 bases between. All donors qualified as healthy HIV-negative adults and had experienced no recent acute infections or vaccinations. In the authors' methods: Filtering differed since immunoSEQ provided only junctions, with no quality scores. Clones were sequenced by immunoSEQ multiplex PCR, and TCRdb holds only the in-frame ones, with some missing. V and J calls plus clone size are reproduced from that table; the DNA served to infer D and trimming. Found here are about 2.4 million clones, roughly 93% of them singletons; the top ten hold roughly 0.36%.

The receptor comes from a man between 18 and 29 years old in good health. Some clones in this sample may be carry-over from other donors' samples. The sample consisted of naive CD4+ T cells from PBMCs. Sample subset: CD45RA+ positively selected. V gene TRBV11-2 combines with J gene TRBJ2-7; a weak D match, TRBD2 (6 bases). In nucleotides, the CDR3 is TGTGCCAGCAGCCCCTTAGGAGGGGCAGCGTCCTACGAGCAGTACTTC. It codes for CASSPLGGAASYEQYF.